This T cell receptor (beta chain) was identified in a study of Graves' ophthalmopathy and Graves' hyperthyroidism. Germline values: CDR1 SGHTA, CDR2 FQGNSA. Trimming removed 1 base at V and 3 bases at J, with 9 bases between. The CDR3 is made up of 14 amino acids. The authors amplified TCR beta CDR3 regions, and they did so from RNA transcripts for repertoire sequencing. RT-PCR was first run with HTBI primers, then multiplex PCR in a second round. TCRdb ran MiXCR on the multiplex PCR reads and lists one entry per CDR3 protein. The data hold about 210,000 distinct CDR3 sequences, with approximately 28% observed a single time. The study's findings and limits: The blood repertoire also included most expanded thyroid clonotypes above 0.001 frequency.

Regarding this clonotype: Its antigen is unknown.

The sequenced sample was peripheral blood. The chain employs TRBV7-2 and TRBJ1-2, with a tentative D call TRBD1 (6 bases). The TCR was taken from a man aged 45 to 65 with Graves' ophthalmopathy. CDR3: CASSLEKGDYGYTF. The CDR3 DNA sequence: TGTGCCAGCAGCTTAGAGAAGGGGGACTATGGCTACACCTTC.